This TCR beta chain emerged from a study of shared clonotypes between healthy human individuals. Study conclusions and caveats: Clonotype sharing levels among donors were expected to vary with sequencing depth. Depth was large, yet rarefaction showed that sorted-subset sequencing was incomplete.

A note on this clone: The antigen is unknown.

For each subset, genomic DNA was distributed in equal portions over several immunoSEQ plates. Assay used: immunoSEQ multiplex PCR; TCRdb lists only in-frame clones, some missing. The profile shows some 980,000 clones, approximately 76% of them singletons. The sample taken for sequencing was memory CD4+ T cells sorted from blood. The subset was: CD45RA-negative fraction. This sequence originates from a man younger than 30 in good health.

Here the CDR3 reads CAISDRGGGDTEAFF. The CDR3 coding sequence is TGTGCCATCAGTGATAGAGGGGGAGGGGACACTGAAGCTTTCTTT. This rearrangement joins TRBV10-3 to TRBJ1-1; tentatively, D is TRBD1 (6 bases). The V end lost 3 bases, the J end lost 3 bases, and 14 bases lay between the germline ends. The CDR3 runs to 15 residues. Germline assignment: CDR1 ENHRY and CDR2 SYGVKD.